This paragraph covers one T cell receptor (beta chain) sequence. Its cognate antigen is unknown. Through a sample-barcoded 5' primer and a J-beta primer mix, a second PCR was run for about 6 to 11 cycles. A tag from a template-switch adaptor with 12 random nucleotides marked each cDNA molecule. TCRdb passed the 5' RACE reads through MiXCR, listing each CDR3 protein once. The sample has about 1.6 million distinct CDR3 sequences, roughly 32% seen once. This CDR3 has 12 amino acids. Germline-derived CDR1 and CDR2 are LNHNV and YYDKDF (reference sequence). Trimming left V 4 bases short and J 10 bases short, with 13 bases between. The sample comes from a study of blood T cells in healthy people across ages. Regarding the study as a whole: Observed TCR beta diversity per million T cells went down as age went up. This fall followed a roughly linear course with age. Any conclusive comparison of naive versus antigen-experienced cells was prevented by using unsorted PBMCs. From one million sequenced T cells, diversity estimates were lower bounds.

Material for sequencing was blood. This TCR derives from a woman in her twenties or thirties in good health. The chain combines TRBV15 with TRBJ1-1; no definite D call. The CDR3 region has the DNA TGTGCCACCAGCAAATGGCCAGGTTCAGCTTTCTTT. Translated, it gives CATSKWPGSAFF.